This TCR beta chain was sequenced in a study of T cells in women clearing cervical HPV infection (dated by TCRdb to the late 2010s). For the wider study: The cases were some 26 women with histologically confirmed HPV16-related CIN3 or worse, and 2 of those women had invasive cancers. The parent cohort enrolled roughly 9,400 women aged 18 or older in Guanacaste, Costa Rica, in about 1993 to 1994 and followed the women for around seven years. Cases and controls were matched on age within five years and on year of sample collection. For cases, the median interval between lesion detection and blood sampling was about 150 days, with an interquartile range of about 80 to 210 days. Quality controls consisted of five blinded duplicates per group, for a total of around 60 samples made up of 50 or so participants and ten or so replicates. The exploratory proof-of-principle case-control study was nested within the Guanacaste HPV Natural History Study in Costa Rica and compared TCR repertoires across cervical HPV16 outcomes. Cases had a median age of almost 35 years compared with roughly 41 for controls, and baseline characteristics showed no significant differences between the groups. HLA typing was available for only a few women, so HLA type could not be excluded as a confounder. Blood from cases was collected at the visit where the lesion was first found, while blood from controls was collected once the infection could no longer be detected. The roughly 25 controls were women who cleared a single incident HPV16 infection within 12 months without developing precancer or cancer. Results and caveats for the whole study, not just this receptor: Cases were distinguished from controls with an estimated AUC of 0.65 to 0.85 by random forest classifiers combining richness and V gene abundances. TRBV6-7 relative abundance was lower in cases than in controls (approximately 0.1% versus 0.16%; Bonferroni P = 0.0008). Because T-cell numbers per sample were unknown, differences in richness could reflect varying T-cell content rather than repertoire biology. TCR repertoire richness was significantly higher in CIN3+ cases than in controls across sequencing depths, while evenness did not differ. The cross-sectional design could not show whether associations preceded infection or resulted from it; effector/memory subsets and HPV-specific T cells were not isolated.

Concerning this clone itself: Its binding antigen is unknown. The sequenced fragment ends 3 residues before the CDR3 boundary, so the rest is inferred from the germline J gene.

TCR beta CDR3 regions were amplified by multiplex PCR using the immunoSEQ assay from an average of 1200 ng genomic DNA per sample. To correct primer bias, the assay used a complete synthetic TCR repertoire to set an amplification baseline. The amplicons were sequenced using the Illumina platform. The published analysis was carried out like this. Sequences were error-corrected by clustering with frequency ratios and a modified nearest-neighbor algorithm and were then analyzed in the immunoSEQ Analyzer with IMGT gene definitions. At each rarefaction depth, TCR richness and evenness were averaged over 20 rarefaction repeats, and samples with fewer sequences than the depth were excluded. V, D and J gene relative abundances were compared between groups with Wilcoxon rank sum tests, applying FDR correction. Blinded duplicates gave an intraclass correlation of around 96% for TCR richness and an average of roughly 76% across around 66 gene segments. In TCRdb, the immuneACCESS table is reduced to in-frame sequences with V and J assigned. These tables do not hold every clone; where another copy was compared, an unresolved V gene accounts for under half, and the others remain unexplained. That table supplies the V and J calls and clone size; D and trimming were determined from the DNA. The sample has tens of thousands of clones on record. The ten most abundant clones make up around 5% of the sample.

Every participant had a single incident cervical HPV16 infection, and women with prevalent HPV16 infections were excluded. Cervical HPV DNA was detected by MY09/MY11 PCR and genotyped by dot-blot hybridization. Roughly 15 mL of heparinized blood was centrifuged, after which the buffy coat was aliquoted, frozen at -30 degrees C, and then stored at -80 degrees C. Genomic DNA was extracted from buffy coat specimens using QIAGEN kits. CDR1 and CDR2, per the germline V gene, are MDHEN and SYDVKM. V sheds 7 bases and J sheds 2 bases, leaving 14 bases between their ends. The CDR3, from cysteine to phenylalanine, totals 14 residues. The DNA has 33 bases, all within the CDR3, and is read from base 1.

This TCR derives from a woman aged 18 to 75 with a cervical HPV16 infection that either progressed to CIN3+ or cleared (not recorded which). The sequencing sample was made of blood buffy coat. The rearrangement combines TRBV28 with TRBJ1-2; perhaps TRBD1 is the D gene, with 5 bases matching. The CDR3 region reads CASTPRGGNYGYTF. Partial CDR3 DNA: TGTGCCAGCACCCCCCGGGGGGGAAACTATGGC.